The rows below give T cell receptor beta chains drawn from one sample of a study of beta chain features in type 1 diabetes. TCRdb's table, derived via immunoSEQ multiplex PCR, lists solely in-frame clones and lacks some. The data contain some 220,000 clones, under 13% of them singletons. Sequencing was done on a sample of central memory CD4+ T cells from blood. The receptors derive from a man younger than 35 in good health. CDR3s include the opening cysteine and the closing phenylalanine or tryptophan. A D gene is named only where the DNA matches it firmly. Only part of the rows carry a size: once, few, many, or a class if the clone is expanded.

D gene: -
V gene: TRBV7-3
J gene: TRBJ2-4
clone size: -
CDR3 DNA: TGTGCCAGCAGCCCGGGTAGGGGGGCCTTAGCCAAAAACATTCAGTACTTC
CDR3 protein: CASSPGRGALAKNIQYF

D gene: TRBD2
V gene: TRBV30
J gene: TRBJ2-3
clone size: few
CDR3 DNA: TGTGCCTGGAGCCTCCGACTAGCCAGCCAAAACACAGATACGCAGTATTTT
CDR3 protein: CAWSLRLASQNTDTQYF

D gene: -
V gene: TRBV30
J gene: TRBJ2-3
clone size: -
CDR3 DNA: TGTGCCTGGAGCCTAGGCCGGGATACGCAGTATTTT
CDR3 protein: CAWSLGRDTQYF

D gene: -
V gene: TRBV7-2
J gene: TRBJ2-5
clone size: -
CDR3 DNA: TGTGCCAGCAGCTTAGCGGGAGTACAAGAGACCCAGTACTTC
CDR3 protein: CASSLAGVQETQYF

D gene: TRBD1
V gene: TRBV7-9
J gene: TRBJ2-7
clone size: few
CDR3 DNA: TGTGCCAGCAGCTTAGCGGGGACAGGGTCCTACGAGCAGTACTTC
CDR3 protein: CASSLAGTGSYEQYF

D gene: TRBD2
V gene: TRBV9
J gene: TRBJ2-1
clone size: -
CDR3 DNA: TGTGCCAGCAGCAGGACTAGCGGGTTCAATGAGCAGTTCTTC
CDR3 protein: CASSRTSGFNEQFF

D gene: -
V gene: TRBV10-1
J gene: TRBJ2-1
clone size: few
CDR3 DNA: TGCGCCAGCCGGCACCGGGACGGATACAATGAGCAGTTCTTC
CDR3 protein: CASRHRDGYNEQFF

D gene: TRBD2
V gene: TRBV13
J gene: TRBJ2-2
clone size: -
CDR3 DNA: TGTGCCAGCAGCCGAATCCTAGCGGGAGTTGTCGGGGAGCTGTTTTTT
CDR3 protein: CASSRILAGVVGELFF

D gene: TRBD1
V gene: TRBV6-1
J gene: TRBJ2-2
clone size: -
CDR3 DNA: TGTGCCATCAGTGGACAGGCCCTCACCGGGGAGCTGTTTTTT
CDR3 protein: CAISGQALTGELFF

D gene: TRBD1
V gene: TRBV6-6
J gene: TRBJ2-1
clone size: many
CDR3 DNA: TGTGCCAGCAGTTATGGGACAGGGATGAATGAGCAGTTCTTC
CDR3 protein: CASSYGTGMNEQFF

D gene: -
V gene: TRBV7-2
J gene: TRBJ2-1
clone size: few
CDR3 DNA: TGTGCCAGCAGCACCAGGACGCCGTCCTACAATGAGCAGTTCTTC
CDR3 protein: CASSTRTPSYNEQFF

D gene: -
V gene: TRBV18
J gene: TRBJ2-7
clone size: -
CDR3 DNA: TGTGCCAGCTCCCCTCCTGGGGGGATCTCCTACGAGCAGTACTTC
CDR3 protein: CASSPPGGISYEQYF

D gene: -
V gene: TRBV2
J gene: TRBJ2-1
clone size: -
CDR3 DNA: TGTGCCAGCCGACAGTACAATGAGCAGTTCTTC
CDR3 protein: CASRQYNEQFF

D gene: -
V gene: TRBV7-7
J gene: TRBJ2-2
clone size: few
CDR3 DNA: TGTGCTAGCAGCTTGGTAGGGGCCGGGGAGCTGTTTTTT
CDR3 protein: CASSLVGAGELFF

D gene: TRBD1
V gene: TRBV10-3
J gene: TRBJ1-2
clone size: few
CDR3 DNA: TGTGCCATAAGGACAGGGGATAGCTATGGCTACACCTTC
CDR3 protein: CAIRTGDSYGYTF

D gene: TRBD1
V gene: TRBV2
J gene: TRBJ2-7
clone size: -
CDR3 DNA: TGTGCCAGCGGACAGGGTTGGTACGAGCAGTACTTC
CDR3 protein: CASGQGWYEQYF

D gene: -
V gene: TRBV29-1
J gene: TRBJ2-1
clone size: -
CDR3 DNA: TGCAGCGTCCTACGGGACCCCTCTAAGGGGAATGAGCAGTTCTTC
CDR3 protein: CSVLRDPSKGNEQFF

D gene: -
V gene: TRBV7-9
J gene: TRBJ2-1
clone size: -
CDR3 DNA: TGTGCCAGCAGCTTCCCCGGAAGTAGCTCCTACAATGAGCAGTTCTTC
CDR3 protein: CASSFPGSSSYNEQFF

D gene: -
V gene: TRBV12-5
J gene: TRBJ2-6
clone size: -
CDR3 DNA: TGTGCTAGTGGTTTCGCGCGGGCTGCTGGGGCCAACGTCCTGACTTTC
CDR3 protein: CASGFARAAGANVLTF

D gene: -
V gene: TRBV11-1
J gene: TRBJ1-2
clone size: many
CDR3 DNA: TGTGCCAGCAGCCCCCCGTGGAGTCATGGCAAGGATGGCTACACCTTC
CDR3 protein: CASSPPWSHGKDGYTF

D gene: -
V gene: TRBV11-1
J gene: TRBJ2-3
clone size: -
CDR3 DNA: TGTGCCAGCAGCTTAGGAAGCGGGCAGGAACTGACAGATACGCAGTATTTT
CDR3 protein: CASSLGSGQELTDTQYF

D gene: -
V gene: TRBV6-6
J gene: TRBJ1-5
clone size: many
CDR3 DNA: TGTGCCAGCCTGGGGAGCAATCAGCCCCAGCATTTT
CDR3 protein: CASLGSNQPQHF

D gene: TRBD1
V gene: TRBV4-2
J gene: TRBJ2-7
clone size: -
CDR3 DNA: TGTGCCAGCAGCCAATCCTCGGGACAGGGCTACGAGCAGTACTTC
CDR3 protein: CASSQSSGQGYEQYF

D gene: TRBD1
V gene: TRBV7-2
J gene: TRBJ2-3
clone size: medium-sized
CDR3 DNA: TGTGCCAGCAGCTTGTCCGGGACAGACACAGATACGCAGTATTTT
CDR3 protein: CASSLSGTDTDTQYF

D gene: -
V gene: TRBV6-6
J gene: TRBJ2-3
clone size: -
CDR3 DNA: TGTGCCAGCAGCGGGACCTTCACAGATACGCAGTATTTT
CDR3 protein: CASSGTFTDTQYF

D gene: -
V gene: TRBV29-1
J gene: TRBJ2-1
clone size: few
CDR3 DNA: TGCAGCGCTAATAGAGTCGATGAGCAGTTCTTC
CDR3 protein: CSANRVDEQFF

D gene: -
V gene: TRBV5-4
J gene: TRBJ1-1
clone size: -
CDR3 DNA: TGTGCCAGCAGCCGCCCGGGGAACACTGAAGCTTTCTTT
CDR3 protein: CASSRPGNTEAFF

D gene: TRBD1
V gene: TRBV2
J gene: TRBJ2-5
clone size: -
CDR3 DNA: TGTGCCAGCAGTTATTGGGGACAGCAAGAGACCCAGTACTTC
CDR3 protein: CASSYWGQQETQYF

D gene: TRBD2
V gene: TRBV29-1
J gene: TRBJ2-1
clone size: -
CDR3 DNA: TGCAGCGTTGAAGTTCTTAGCGGGGGAGAGCAGTTCTTC
CDR3 protein: CSVEVLSGGEQFF

D gene: TRBD2
V gene: TRBV6-6
J gene: TRBJ2-7
clone size: few
CDR3 DNA: TGTGCCAGCAGTGGCAGGACTAGCGGGAGAATCGAGCAGTACTTC
CDR3 protein: CASSGRTSGRIEQYF

D gene: -
V gene: TRBV11-2
J gene: TRBJ2-5
clone size: few
CDR3 DNA: TGTGCCAGCAGCTCGCAATTGGGGGACCAAGAGACCCAGTACTTC
CDR3 protein: CASSSQLGDQETQYF

D gene: -
V gene: TRBV7-9
J gene: TRBJ2-2
clone size: few
CDR3 DNA: TGCGCCAGCAGCAAGACGGGACGCACCGGGGAGCTGTTTTTT
CDR3 protein: CASSKTGRTGELFF

D gene: TRBD1
V gene: TRBV6-5
J gene: TRBJ2-7
clone size: -
CDR3 DNA: TGTGCCAGCAGTTTCGACCGGGACAGTGCCTACGAGCAGTACTTC
CDR3 protein: CASSFDRDSAYEQYF

D gene: -
V gene: TRBV29-1
J gene: TRBJ1-4
clone size: -
CDR3 DNA: TGCAGCGCTGGGGGGAAAGGGACCACTAATGAAAAACTGTTTTTT
CDR3 protein: CSAGGKGTTNEKLFF

D gene: -
V gene: TRBV5-4
J gene: TRBJ2-5
clone size: -
CDR3 DNA: TGTGCCAGCAGCTCCCGGGACCTCCAGCTGACCCAGTACTTC
CDR3 protein: CASSSRDLQLTQYF

D gene: -
V gene: TRBV7-2
J gene: TRBJ2-7
clone size: many
CDR3 DNA: TGTGCCAGCAGCTTACTCAGGGACTACGAGCAGTACTTC
CDR3 protein: CASSLLRDYEQYF

D gene: TRBD1
V gene: TRBV29-1
J gene: TRBJ2-7
clone size: few
CDR3 DNA: TGCAGCGCCCTCCAACAGGGGGCCTACGAGCAGTACTTC
CDR3 protein: CSALQQGAYEQYF

D gene: -
V gene: TRBV9
J gene: TRBJ2-2
clone size: few
CDR3 DNA: TGTGCCAGCAGCACCCAGACGACGAACACCGGGGAGCTGTTTTTT
CDR3 protein: CASSTQTTNTGELFF

D gene: TRBD1
V gene: TRBV5-4
J gene: TRBJ1-1
clone size: -
CDR3 DNA: TGTGCCAGCAGCTTGACAGGGGATGGGAACACTGAAGCTTTCTTT
CDR3 protein: CASSLTGDGNTEAFF

D gene: -
V gene: TRBV5-4
J gene: TRBJ1-1
clone size: few
CDR3 DNA: TGTGCCAGCAGCTTGGCACAAGGGAACACTGAAGCTTTCTTT
CDR3 protein: CASSLAQGNTEAFF

D gene: TRBD2
V gene: TRBV6-1
J gene: TRBJ2-7
clone size: few
CDR3 DNA: TGTGCCAGTACGACTAGCTACTACGAGCAGTACTTC
CDR3 protein: CASTTSYYEQYF

D gene: TRBD1
V gene: TRBV19
J gene: TRBJ2-5
clone size: -
CDR3 DNA: TGTGCCAGTAGTAGGGGACAGGGCTGGGAGACCCAGTACTTC
CDR3 protein: CASSRGQGWETQYF

D gene: -
V gene: TRBV4-2
J gene: TRBJ2-1
clone size: many
CDR3 DNA: TGTGCCAGCAGCTCGGCCGTCAATGAGCAGTTCTTC
CDR3 protein: CASSSAVNEQFF

D gene: TRBD1
V gene: TRBV27
J gene: TRBJ2-1
clone size: many
CDR3 DNA: TGTGCCAGCAGTCCCGTCAGGGGGCGTGAGCAGTTCTTC
CDR3 protein: CASSPVRGREQFF

D gene: -
V gene: TRBV9
J gene: TRBJ2-7
clone size: -
CDR3 DNA: TGTGCCAGCAGCGTAGTTCCCTCTTCCTACGAGCAGTACTTC
CDR3 protein: CASSVVPSSYEQYF

D gene: TRBD1
V gene: TRBV30
J gene: TRBJ1-1
clone size: few
CDR3 DNA: TGTGCCTTGAGACAGGGGGGCAGGAACACTGAAGCTTTCTTT
CDR3 protein: CALRQGGRNTEAFF

D gene: TRBD2
V gene: TRBV7-9
J gene: TRBJ2-1
clone size: -
CDR3 DNA: TGTGCCAGCAGTAAGTCCGGGACTAGCGCCCGAAATGAGCAGTTCTTC
CDR3 protein: CASSKSGTSARNEQFF

D gene: TRBD1
V gene: TRBV7-3
J gene: TRBJ2-5
clone size: many
CDR3 DNA: TGTGCCAGCAGCTTCGGACAGGGAGAGACCCAGTACTTC
CDR3 protein: CASSFGQGETQYF

D gene: TRBD2
V gene: TRBV14
J gene: TRBJ2-1
clone size: few
CDR3 DNA: TGTGCCAGCAGCCTCCCTAGCGGGAGGGCCTACAATGAGCAGTTCTTC
CDR3 protein: CASSLPSGRAYNEQFF

D gene: -
V gene: TRBV7-9
J gene: TRBJ1-5
clone size: few
CDR3 DNA: TGTGCCAGCAGCTTAGGAACAGGGTATGGCCGGATCGAAGCCCAGCATTTT
CDR3 protein: CASSLGTGYGRIEAQHF

D gene: -
V gene: TRBV4-3
J gene: TRBJ2-7
clone size: many
CDR3 DNA: TGCGCCAGCAGCCAAGATAGGACAGCCTACGAGCAGTACTTC
CDR3 protein: CASSQDRTAYEQYF

D gene: -
V gene: TRBV30
J gene: TRBJ1-1
clone size: -
CDR3 DNA: TGTGCCTGGAGTGACGGGAGATGGGACACTGAAGCTTTCTTT
CDR3 protein: CAWSDGRWDTEAFF

D gene: -
V gene: TRBV6-6
J gene: TRBJ2-3
clone size: -
CDR3 DNA: TGTGCCAGCAGTTACTCGAACCCAGATACTGATACGCAGTATTTT
CDR3 protein: CASSYSNPDTDTQYF

D gene: -
V gene: TRBV4-2
J gene: TRBJ2-1
clone size: many
CDR3 DNA: TGTGCCAGCAGCCATCCCGACCGGGGGAATGAGCAGTTCTTC
CDR3 protein: CASSHPDRGNEQFF

D gene: -
V gene: TRBV7-2
J gene: TRBJ2-3
clone size: few
CDR3 DNA: TGTGCCAGCAGCTTAGCGGGCCTCAATACGCAGTATTTT
CDR3 protein: CASSLAGLNTQYF

D gene: TRBD1
V gene: TRBV27
J gene: TRBJ2-7
clone size: few
CDR3 DNA: TGTGCCAGCAGCCAGTACGGGACAGGGGGCATCGAGCAGTACTTC
CDR3 protein: CASSQYGTGGIEQYF

D gene: -
V gene: TRBV4-3
J gene: TRBJ1-1
clone size: -
CDR3 DNA: TGCGCCAGCAGCCAAGATCAAGAAAGGAACACTGAAGCTTTCTTT
CDR3 protein: CASSQDQERNTEAFF